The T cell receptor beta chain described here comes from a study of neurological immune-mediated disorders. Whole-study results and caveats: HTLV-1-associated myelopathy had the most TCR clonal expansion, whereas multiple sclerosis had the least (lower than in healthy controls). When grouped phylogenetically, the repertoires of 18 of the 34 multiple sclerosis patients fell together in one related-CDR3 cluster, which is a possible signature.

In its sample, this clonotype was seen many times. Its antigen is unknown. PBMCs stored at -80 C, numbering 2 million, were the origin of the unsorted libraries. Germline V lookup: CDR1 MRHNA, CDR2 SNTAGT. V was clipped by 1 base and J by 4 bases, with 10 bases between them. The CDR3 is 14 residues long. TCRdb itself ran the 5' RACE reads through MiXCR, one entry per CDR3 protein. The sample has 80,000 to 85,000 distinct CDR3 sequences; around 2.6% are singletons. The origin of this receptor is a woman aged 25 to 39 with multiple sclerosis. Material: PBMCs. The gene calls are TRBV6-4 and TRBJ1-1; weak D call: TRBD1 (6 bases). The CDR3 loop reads CASSDYWGATEAFF. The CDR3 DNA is TGTGCCAGCAGTGACTACTGGGGGGCCACTGAAGCTTTCTTT.